This passage covers 2 T cell receptor beta chains from one sample sequenced in a study of T cells in Graves' hyperthyroidism and ophthalmopathy. The CDR3 regions of TCR beta were amplified from RNA transcripts. HTBI primers were used for first-round RT-PCR of the TCR CDR3. TCRdb re-derived calls from the multiplex PCR reads in MiXCR, one entry per CDR3 protein. The table records 310,000 or so distinct CDR3 sequences, 17% of them present only once. The material sequenced was blood. All receptors come from a woman aged 60-75 years with Graves' ophthalmopathy.

This clonotype was observed at least ten times. The CDR3 DNA sequence: TGTGCCAGCAGCCAGCCCTGGGGGGAAACAGATACGCAGTATTTT. As protein: CASSQPWGETDTQYF. The chain is built from TRBV5-4 and TRBJ2-3; weak D call: TRBD2 (6 bases). The germline V and J ends were trimmed by 4 bases and 3 bases, with 15 bases remaining between them. Germline-derived CDR1 and CDR2 are SGHNT and YYREEE (reference sequence). The CDR3 has 15 amino acids.

The chain carries TRBV6-1 and TRBJ2-7; 9 bases are a match to TRBD2. There are 15 residues in the CDR3. J gave up 2 bases and V 5 bases, and 7 bases lay outside the gene matches. In germline, CDR1 is MNHNS, CDR2 SASEGT. CDR3 sequence: CASSPLTSGAYEQYF. In DNA, the CDR3 is TGTGCCAGCAGTCCCCTGACTAGCGGAGCCTACGAGCAGTACTTC.